This T cell receptor (beta chain) was captured in a study of blood T cell repertoires in COVID-19. On the study more broadly: Sites across the United States, Italy and Spain contributed samples from acute and convalescent COVID-19.

This CDR3 comprises 14 residues. Trimming shortened V by 6 bases and J by 0 bases, and 9 bases separated the two germline ends. Germline loops: CDR1 MNHEY, CDR2 SMNVEV (reference sequence). In the source study's methods: It was from reference gene primer amplification that nucleated cell counts were estimated. Method: immunoSEQ multiplex PCR; TCRdb's copy keeps in-frame clones and lacks some. Clonal size and the V and J genes are those of that table, whereas D and trimming came from the DNA. This sample has around 620,000 clones, with about nine tenths found just once. Material: peripheral blood. J is TRBJ1-3 and V is TRBV27; D is perhaps TRBD1 (6 bases). The receptor comes from a woman younger than 35 with acute or convalescent COVID-19. This CDR3 is CASRGTSSGNTIYF. The CDR3 region has the DNA TGTGCCAGCAGAGGGACAAGCTCTGGAAACACCATATATTTT.